Sequencing of this T cell receptor (beta chain) was carried out in a study of blood T cell repertoires in COVID-19. Turning to the study itself: Donors in the United States, Italy and Spain gave samples during acute or convalescent COVID-19. PBMCs, B-cell-depleted T cells, or T cells provided the cDNA or gDNA that made up the material.

Trimming at V came to 4 bases and at J to 7 bases, leaving 2 bases not matched to a gene. The CDR3 is made up of 12 amino acids. The V gene's germline CDR1 is SQVTM and CDR2 ANQGSEA. Only in-frame clones appear in the TCRdb table, and some are missing; sequencing was by immunoSEQ multiplex PCR. The table shows 150,000 to 200,000 clones, with over 70% occurring only once. This chain uses TRBV29-1 with TRBJ2-2; TRBD1 aligns across 8 bases. This TCR derives from a man aged 55 to 70 with active or convalescent COVID-19. Sequenced sample: peripheral blood. Here the CDR3 DNA reads TGCAGCGTTGGGACAGGGTACGGGGAGCTGTTTTTT. Protein product: CSVGTGYGELFF.